What follows are 7 T cell receptor beta chains derived from one specimen sequenced in a study of preoperative IRX-2 immunotherapy in early breast cancer. Treatment described: preoperative locoregional IRX-2 cytokine immunotherapy. Generated by immunoSEQ multiplex PCR, the TCRdb table keeps only in-frame clones and is missing some. The table has around 30,000 clones, approximately 80% seen once. Source: lymph node tissue, taken before IRX-2 immunotherapy. Receptors were obtained from a human donor with breast cancer.

The chain carries TRBV6-8 and TRBJ2-1; 10 nucleotides line up with TRBD2. The CDR3 has 16 amino acids. V was pared by 2 bases and J by 7 bases, with 8 bases of the junction left unmatched. Germline values: CDR1 MNHGY, CDR2 SAAAGT. CDR3 coding DNA: TGTGCCAGCAGTTACCTGTCTAGCGGGGGTTCTAATGAGCAGTTCTTC. Translated, it gives CASSYLSSGGSNEQFF.

V is TRBV19 and J is TRBJ1-2; D is unclear. The CDR3 covers 11 residues. V dropped 10 bases and J dropped 4 bases, with 10 bases sitting between them. The germline V gene has CDR1 LNHDA and CDR2 SQIVND (reference sequence). CDR3 residues: CATNRGYGYTF. In nucleotides, the CDR3 is TGTGCCACCAATCGGGGCTATGGCTACACCTTC. The variable domain in full, completed from reference TRBV19 and TRBJ1-2, reads DGGITQSPKYLFRKEGQNVTLSCEQNLNHDAMYWYRQDPGQGLRLIYYSQIVNDFQKGDIAEGYSVSREKKESFPLTVTSAQKNPTAFYLCATNRGYGYTFGSGTRLTVV.

The table lists this clone with a few counts. The chain has TRBV11-3 and TRBJ2-2; 9 positions match TRBD2. The V gene end was trimmed by 6 bases and the J gene end by 3 bases; junction bases not matched to a gene: 8. From germline, CDR1 is SGHNT and CDR2 YENEEA. The length of the CDR3 is 16 residues. CDR3: CASSSRGGADTGELFF. The CDR3 bases are TGTGCCAGCAGTTCCCGCGGGGGGGCAGACACCGGGGAGCTGTTTTTT.

The genes are TRBV11-3 and TRBJ1-5, with D unresolved. Trimming pared 1 base from V and 6 bases from J, leaving 10 bases between. Germline V gives CDR1 SGHNT, CDR2 YENEEA. The CDR3 covers 14 residues. This chain's CDR3 is CASSLVALGQPQHF. CDR3 coding DNA: TGTGCCAGCAGCTTAGTGGCCCTCGGTCAGCCCCAGCATTTT.

The V and J genes are TRBV6-8 and TRBJ1-2; D gene ambiguous. V gave up 5 bases and J gave up 7 bases, with 14 bases separating them. CDR3 size: 13 residues. Per germline, CDR1 MNHGY and CDR2 SAAAGT. The CDR3 sequence is CASSRLGVGGYTF. CDR3 nucleotides: TGTGCCAGCAGTCGCCTAGGAGTCGGTGGCTACACCTTC.

This clone was seen just once. The V call is TRBV6-8, the J call TRBJ1-1; no definite D call. Germline V lookup: CDR1 MNHGY, CDR2 SAAAGT. V was pared by 2 bases and J by 4 bases, with 8 bases between. The CDR3 sequence is 13 residues long. The CDR3 is CASSYRSGTEAFF. CDR3 in DNA: TGTGCCAGCAGTTACAGGAGTGGCACTGAAGCTTTCTTT.

This clone was detected once. This sequence joins TRBV5-1 and TRBJ2-2, with TRBD2 matching over 7 bases. Germline values: CDR1 SGHRS, CDR2 YFSETQ. J was trimmed by 3 bases and V by 0 bases; bases with no gene match: 5. The length of the CDR3 is 16 residues. The CDR3 coding sequence is TGCGCCAGCAGCTTGGATGTGGGAGGGGACACCGGGGAGCTGTTTTTT. Amino acids: CASSLDVGGDTGELFF.